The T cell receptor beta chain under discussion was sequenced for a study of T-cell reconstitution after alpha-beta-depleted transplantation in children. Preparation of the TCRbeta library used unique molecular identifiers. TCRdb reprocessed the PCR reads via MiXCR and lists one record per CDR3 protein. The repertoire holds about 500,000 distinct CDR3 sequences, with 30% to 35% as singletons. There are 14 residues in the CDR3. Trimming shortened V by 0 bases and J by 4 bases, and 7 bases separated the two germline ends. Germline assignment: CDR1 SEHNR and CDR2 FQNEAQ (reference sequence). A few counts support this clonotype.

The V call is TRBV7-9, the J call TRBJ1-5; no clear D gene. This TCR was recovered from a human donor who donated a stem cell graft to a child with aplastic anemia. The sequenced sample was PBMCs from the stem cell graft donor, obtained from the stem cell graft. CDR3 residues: CASSLATGNQPQHF. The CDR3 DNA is TGTGCCAGCAGCTTAGCAACCGGAAATCAGCCCCAGCATTTT.